What follows describes a single T cell receptor beta chain. Its antigen is still unknown. RNA transcripts provided the source from which TCR beta CDR3 regions were amplified. First-round RT-PCR of the TCR CDR3 relied on the HTBI primer set. TCRdb analysed the multiplex PCR reads with MiXCR anew, one entry per CDR3 protein. The data show roughly 840,000 distinct CDR3 sequences, 35% to 40% seen once. This CDR3 spans 14 amino acids. V gave up 5 bases and J gave up 0 bases, with 10 bases separating them. The data were obtained in a study of T cells in Graves' hyperthyroidism and ophthalmopathy. General study points: Ophthalmopathy was separated from stable hyperthyroidism by a 13 V-J model.

Sequencing input: blood. The TCR sequence derives from a man aged 18-30 years with Graves' hyperthyroidism. The V and J genes are TRBV12-3 or TRBV12-4 and TRBJ2-5; D remains unclear. The CDR3 is CASSDTRNQETQYF. The CDR3, as DNA: TGTGCCAGCAGTGATACCCGGAACCAAGAGACCCAGTACTTC.